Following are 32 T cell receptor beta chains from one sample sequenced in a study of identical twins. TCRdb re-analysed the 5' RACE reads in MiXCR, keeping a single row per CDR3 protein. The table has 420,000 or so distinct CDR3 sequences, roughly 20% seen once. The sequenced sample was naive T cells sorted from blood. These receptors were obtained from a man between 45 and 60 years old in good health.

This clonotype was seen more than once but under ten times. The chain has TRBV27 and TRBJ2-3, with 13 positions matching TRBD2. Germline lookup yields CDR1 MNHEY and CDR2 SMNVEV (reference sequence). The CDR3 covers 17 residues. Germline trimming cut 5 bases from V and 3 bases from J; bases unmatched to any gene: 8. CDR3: CASSRRTSGSPTDTQYF. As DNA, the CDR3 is TGTGCCAGCAGTAGGAGGACTAGCGGGAGTCCGACAGATACGCAGTATTTT.

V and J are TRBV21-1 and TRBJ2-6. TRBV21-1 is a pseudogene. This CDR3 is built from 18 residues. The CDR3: CASNHSAVVETGANVLTF. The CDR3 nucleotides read TGTGCCAGCAACCACTCCGCGGTCGTGGAGACTGGGGCCAACGTCCTGACTTTC.

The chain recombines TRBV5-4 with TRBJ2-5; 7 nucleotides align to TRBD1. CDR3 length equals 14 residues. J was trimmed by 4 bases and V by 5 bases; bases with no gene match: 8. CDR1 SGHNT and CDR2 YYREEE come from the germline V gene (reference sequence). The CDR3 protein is CASSRQGSPETQYF. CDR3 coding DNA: TGTGCCAGCAGTAGACAGGGATCGCCAGAGACCCAGTACTTC.

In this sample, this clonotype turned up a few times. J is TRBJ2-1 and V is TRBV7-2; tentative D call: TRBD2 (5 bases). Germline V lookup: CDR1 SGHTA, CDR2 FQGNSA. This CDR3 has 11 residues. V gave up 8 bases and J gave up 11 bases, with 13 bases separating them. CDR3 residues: CASDDGVKQFF. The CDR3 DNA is TGTGCCAGCGACGACGGGGTAAAGCAGTTCTTC.

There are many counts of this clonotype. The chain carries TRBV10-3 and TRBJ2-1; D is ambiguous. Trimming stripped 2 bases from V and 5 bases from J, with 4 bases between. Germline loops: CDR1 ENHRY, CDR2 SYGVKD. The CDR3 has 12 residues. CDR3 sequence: CAISEADNEQFF. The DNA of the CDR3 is TGTGCCATCAGTGAGGCAGACAATGAGCAGTTCTTC.

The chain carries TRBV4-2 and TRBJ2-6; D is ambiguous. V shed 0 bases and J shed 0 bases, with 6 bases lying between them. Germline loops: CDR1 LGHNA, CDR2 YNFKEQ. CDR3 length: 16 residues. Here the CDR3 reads CASSQEDISGANVLTF. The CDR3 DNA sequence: TGTGCCAGCAGCCAAGAGGATATCTCTGGGGCCAACGTCCTGACTTTC.

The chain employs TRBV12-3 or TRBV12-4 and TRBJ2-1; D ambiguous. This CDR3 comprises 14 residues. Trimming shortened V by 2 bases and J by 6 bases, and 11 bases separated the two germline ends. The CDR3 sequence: CASSLSTRVNEQFF. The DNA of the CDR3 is TGTGCCAGCAGTTTATCTACGAGAGTCAATGAGCAGTTCTTC.

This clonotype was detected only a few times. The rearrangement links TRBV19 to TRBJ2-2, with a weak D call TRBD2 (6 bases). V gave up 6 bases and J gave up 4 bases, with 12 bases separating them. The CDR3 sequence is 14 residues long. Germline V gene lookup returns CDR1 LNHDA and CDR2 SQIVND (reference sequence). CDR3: CASRRREATGELFF. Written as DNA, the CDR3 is TGTGCCAGTAGGCGCAGGGAGGCCACCGGGGAGCTGTTTTTT.

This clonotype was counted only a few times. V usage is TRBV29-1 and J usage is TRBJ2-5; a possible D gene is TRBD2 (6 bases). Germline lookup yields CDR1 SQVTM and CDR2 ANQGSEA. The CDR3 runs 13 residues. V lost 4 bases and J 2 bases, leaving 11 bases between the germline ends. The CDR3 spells CSVGIAVQETQYF. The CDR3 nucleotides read TGCAGCGTTGGGATAGCGGTACAAGAGACCCAGTACTTC.

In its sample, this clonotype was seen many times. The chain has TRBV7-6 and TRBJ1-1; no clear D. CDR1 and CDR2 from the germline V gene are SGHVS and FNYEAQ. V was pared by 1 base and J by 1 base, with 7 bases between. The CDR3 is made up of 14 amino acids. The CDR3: CASSLGVGNTEAFF. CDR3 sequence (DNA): TGTGCCAGCAGCTTAGGGGTTGGGAACACTGAAGCTTTCTTT.

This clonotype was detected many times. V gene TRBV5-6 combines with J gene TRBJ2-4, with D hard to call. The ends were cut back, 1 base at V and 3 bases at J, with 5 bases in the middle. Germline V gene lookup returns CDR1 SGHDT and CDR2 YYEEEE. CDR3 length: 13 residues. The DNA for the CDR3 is TGTGCCAGCAGCTTGACAGACAAAAACATTCAGTACTTC. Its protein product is CASSLTDKNIQYF.

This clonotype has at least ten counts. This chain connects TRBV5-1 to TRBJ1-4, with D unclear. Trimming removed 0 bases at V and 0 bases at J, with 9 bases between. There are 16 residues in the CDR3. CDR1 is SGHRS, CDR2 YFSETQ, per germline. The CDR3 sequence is CASSLVGGATNEKLFF. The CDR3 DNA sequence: TGCGCCAGCAGCTTGGTGGGCGGTGCAACTAATGAAAAACTGTTTTTT.

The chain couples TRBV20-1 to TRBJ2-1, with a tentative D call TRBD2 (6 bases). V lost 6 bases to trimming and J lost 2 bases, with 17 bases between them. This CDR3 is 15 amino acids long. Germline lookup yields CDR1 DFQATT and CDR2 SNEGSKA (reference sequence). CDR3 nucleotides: TGCAGTGCCAAAGGGGTGCGGGAACCCTACAATGAGCAGTTCTTC. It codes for CSAKGVREPYNEQFF.

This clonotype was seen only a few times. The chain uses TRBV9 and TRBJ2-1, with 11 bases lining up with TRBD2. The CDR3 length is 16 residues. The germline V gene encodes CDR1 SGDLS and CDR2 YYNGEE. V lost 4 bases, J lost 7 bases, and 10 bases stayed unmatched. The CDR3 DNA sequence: TGTGCCAGCAGCCCACCCACTAGCGGGAGTTGGAATGAGCAGTTCTTC. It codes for CASSPPTSGSWNEQFF.

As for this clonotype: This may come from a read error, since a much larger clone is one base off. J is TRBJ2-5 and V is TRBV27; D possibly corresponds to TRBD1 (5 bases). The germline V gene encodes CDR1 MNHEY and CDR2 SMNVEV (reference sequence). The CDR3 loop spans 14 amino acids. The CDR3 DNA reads TGTGCCAGCAGTTTAAATAGGGGTCGAGAGACCCTGTACTTC. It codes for CASSLNRGRETLYF.

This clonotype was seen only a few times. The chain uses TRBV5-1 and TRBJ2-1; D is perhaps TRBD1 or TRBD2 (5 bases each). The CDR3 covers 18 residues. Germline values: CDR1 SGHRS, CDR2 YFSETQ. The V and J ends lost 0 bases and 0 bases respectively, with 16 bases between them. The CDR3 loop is CASSLGPQGEVSYNEQFF. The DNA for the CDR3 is TGCGCCAGCAGCTTGGGTCCTCAGGGAGAGGTCTCCTACAATGAGCAGTTCTTC.

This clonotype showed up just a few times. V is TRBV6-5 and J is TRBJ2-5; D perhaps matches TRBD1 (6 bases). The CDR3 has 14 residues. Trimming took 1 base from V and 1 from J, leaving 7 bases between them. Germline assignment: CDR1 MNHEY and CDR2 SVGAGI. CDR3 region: CASSYYRAQETQYF. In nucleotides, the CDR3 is TGTGCCAGCAGTTACTACAGGGCCCAAGAGACCCAGTACTTC.

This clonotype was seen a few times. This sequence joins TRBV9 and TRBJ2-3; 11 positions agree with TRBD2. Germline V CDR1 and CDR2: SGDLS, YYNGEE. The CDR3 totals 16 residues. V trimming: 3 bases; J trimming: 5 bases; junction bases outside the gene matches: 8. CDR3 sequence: CASSADSGGAEDTQYF. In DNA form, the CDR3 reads TGTGCCAGCAGCGCTGATAGCGGGGGGGCGGAAGATACGCAGTATTTT.

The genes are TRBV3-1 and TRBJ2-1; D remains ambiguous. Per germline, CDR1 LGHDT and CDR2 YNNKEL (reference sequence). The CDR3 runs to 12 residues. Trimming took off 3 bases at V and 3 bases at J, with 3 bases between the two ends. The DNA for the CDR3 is TGTGCCAGCAGCCAGTACTACAATGAGCAGTTCTTC. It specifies CASSQYYNEQFF.

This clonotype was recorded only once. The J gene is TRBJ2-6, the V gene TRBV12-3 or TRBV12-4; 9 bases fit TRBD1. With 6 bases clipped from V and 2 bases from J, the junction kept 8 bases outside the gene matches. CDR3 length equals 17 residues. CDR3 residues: CASSPGQGTAGANVLTF. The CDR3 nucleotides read TGTGCCAGCAGCCCTGGACAGGGGACAGCTGGGGCCAACGTCCTGACTTTC.

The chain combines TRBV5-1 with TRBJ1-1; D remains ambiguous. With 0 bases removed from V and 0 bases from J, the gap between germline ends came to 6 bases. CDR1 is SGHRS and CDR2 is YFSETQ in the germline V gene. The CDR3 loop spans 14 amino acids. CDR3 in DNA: TGCGCCAGCAGCTTGGACGGACTGAACACTGAAGCTTTCTTT. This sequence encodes CASSLDGLNTEAFF. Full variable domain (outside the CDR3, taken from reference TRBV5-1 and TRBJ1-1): KAGVTQTPRYLIKTRGQQVTLSCSPISGHRSVSWYQQTPGQGLQFLFEYFSETQRNKGNFPGRFSGRQFSNSRSEMNVSTLELGDSALYLCASSLDGLNTEAFFGQGTRLTVV.

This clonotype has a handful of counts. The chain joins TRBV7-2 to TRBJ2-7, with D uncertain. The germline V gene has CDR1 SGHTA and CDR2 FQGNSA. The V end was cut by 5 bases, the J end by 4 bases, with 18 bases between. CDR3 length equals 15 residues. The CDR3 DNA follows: TGTGCCAGCAGCGAGCAAGATCTCCTAGGTTACGAGCAGTACTTC. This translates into CASSEQDLLGYEQYF.

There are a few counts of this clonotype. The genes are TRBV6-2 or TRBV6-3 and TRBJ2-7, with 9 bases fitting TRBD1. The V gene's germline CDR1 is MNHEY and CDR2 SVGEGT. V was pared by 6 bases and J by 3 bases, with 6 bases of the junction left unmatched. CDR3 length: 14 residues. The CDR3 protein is CASRTTGQGYEQYF. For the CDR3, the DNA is TGTGCCAGCAGAACAACGGGACAGGGCTACGAGCAGTACTTC.

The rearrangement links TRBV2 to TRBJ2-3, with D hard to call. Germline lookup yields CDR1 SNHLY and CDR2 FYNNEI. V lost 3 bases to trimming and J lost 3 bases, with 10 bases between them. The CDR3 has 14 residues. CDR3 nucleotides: TGTGCCAGCAGTGAGGGTTCGCGGACAGATACGCAGTATTTT. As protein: CASSEGSRTDTQYF.

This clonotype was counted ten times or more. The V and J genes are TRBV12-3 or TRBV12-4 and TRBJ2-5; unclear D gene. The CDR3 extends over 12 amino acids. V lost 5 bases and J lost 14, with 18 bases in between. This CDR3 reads CASSHSPEPTYF. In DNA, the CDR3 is TGTGCCAGCAGTCACTCCCCGGAACCCACCTACTTC.

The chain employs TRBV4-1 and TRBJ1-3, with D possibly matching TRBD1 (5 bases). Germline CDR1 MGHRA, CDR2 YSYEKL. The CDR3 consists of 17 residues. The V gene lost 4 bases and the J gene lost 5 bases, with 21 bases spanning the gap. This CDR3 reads CASSPTITRTFRNTIYF. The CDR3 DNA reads TGCGCCAGCAGCCCTACAATTACAAGGACATTTCGAAACACCATATATTTT.

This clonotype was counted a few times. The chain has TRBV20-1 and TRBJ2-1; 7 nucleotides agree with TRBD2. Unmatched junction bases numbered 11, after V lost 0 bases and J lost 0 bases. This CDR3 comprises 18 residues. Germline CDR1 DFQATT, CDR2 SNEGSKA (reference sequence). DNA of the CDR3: TGCAGTGCTAGAGATCAATTCGGGGGAGGGAGCTCCTACAATGAGCAGTTCTTC. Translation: CSARDQFGGGSSYNEQFF.

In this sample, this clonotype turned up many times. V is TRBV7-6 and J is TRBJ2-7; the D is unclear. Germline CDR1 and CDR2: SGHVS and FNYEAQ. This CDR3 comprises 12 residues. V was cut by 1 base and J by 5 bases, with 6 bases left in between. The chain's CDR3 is CASSLVSHEQYF. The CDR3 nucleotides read TGTGCCAGCAGCTTAGTGTCTCACGAGCAGTACTTC.

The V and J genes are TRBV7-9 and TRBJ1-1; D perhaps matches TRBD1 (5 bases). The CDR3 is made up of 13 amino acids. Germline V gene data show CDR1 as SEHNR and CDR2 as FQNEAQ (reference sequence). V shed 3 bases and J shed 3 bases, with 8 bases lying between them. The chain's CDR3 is CASSLGPDTEAFF. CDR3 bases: TGTGCCAGCAGCTTGGGGCCAGACACTGAAGCTTTCTTT.

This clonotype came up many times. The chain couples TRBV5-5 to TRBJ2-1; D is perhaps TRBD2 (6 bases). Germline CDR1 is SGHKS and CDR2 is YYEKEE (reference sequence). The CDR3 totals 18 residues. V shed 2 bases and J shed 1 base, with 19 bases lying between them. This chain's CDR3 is CASSFLSAASASYNEQFF. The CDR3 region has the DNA TGTGCCAGCAGCTTTCTTTCTGCGGCTAGCGCTTCCTACAATGAGCAGTTCTTC.

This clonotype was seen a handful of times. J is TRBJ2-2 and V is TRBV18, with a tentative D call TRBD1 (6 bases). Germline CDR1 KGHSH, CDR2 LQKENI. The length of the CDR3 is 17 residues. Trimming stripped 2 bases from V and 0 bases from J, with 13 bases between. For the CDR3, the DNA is TGTGCCAGCTCACCATCTGGGACATATGCGAACACCGGGGAGCTGTTTTTT. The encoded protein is CASSPSGTYANTGELFF. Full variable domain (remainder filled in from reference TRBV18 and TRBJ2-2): NAGVMQNPRHLVRRRGQEARLRCSPMKGHSHVYWYRQLPEEGLKFMVYLQKENIIDESGMPKERFSAEFPKEGPSILRIQQVVRGDSAAYFCASSPSGTYANTGELFFGEGSRLTVL.

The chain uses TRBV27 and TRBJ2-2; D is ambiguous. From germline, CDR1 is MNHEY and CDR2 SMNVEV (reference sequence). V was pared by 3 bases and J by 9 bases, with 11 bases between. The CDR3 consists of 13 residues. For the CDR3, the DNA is TGTGCCAGCAGTTTTTCCGCCCCCCGGGAGCTGTTTTTT. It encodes CASSFSAPRELFF.